This TCR beta chain appears in the sequencing data of a study of cytomegalovirus exposure and HLA in healthy donors (dated by TCRdb to about 2017). Notes on the research overall: In an earlier analysis of under 600 of the donors, around 290 Gb of sequence data and 90 million to 120 million unique TCR beta sequences from about 179 million T cells were reported. An early release that covered 500 to 800 HLA-typed donors contained approximately 290 gigabases of sequencing data and roughly 84 million unique TCR sequences. Of the 300 to 450 genotyped donors, roughly 76% were placed in the genetic ancestry cluster associated with self-reported Caucasian donors. The study was designed to test whether signatures of past pathogen exposure could be identified by cataloging public T cell receptors. The study used immunosequencing to profile the T cell repertoires of several hundred subjects and linked those repertoires to cytomegalovirus serostatus. A separate validation cohort of about 110 different subjects was used in addition to the 666-subject first cohort. To predict cytomegalovirus infection status, the study brought together high-throughput TCR immunosequencing, statistical association of individual TCRs with disease status, and machine learning. To study patterns of TCR occurrence, a later analysis re-analyzed previously published TCR beta repertoires from several hundred donors and added high-resolution HLA genotyping. Rather than using new phenotypic data, the later analysis identified candidate immune exposures from TCR beta sequences and from how often those sequences occurred across donors. To decide whether each TCR beta V gene segment behaved as functional or pseudogenic, an earlier analysis of 587 of the donors relied on high-throughput TCR beta sequencing. Donor age, sex, ethnicity and CMV serostatus were collected together with the repertoire data. In a later genetic analysis, genome-wide SNP genotypes for about three fifths of the roughly 670 donors were used, and that subset was treated as a discovery cohort. All discovery cohort repertoires had been generated on a single sequencing platform. HLA typing included class I and class II loci at four-digit resolution. Typing coverage varied by locus: roughly 629-640 donors for A, B, C, DRB1 and DQB1; roughly 500 for DQA1; around 570 for DPA1; fewer than 480 for DPB1. Roughly 5 DR-DQ haplotypes were handled as single units for association and clustering, since linkage in the cohort was strong. Across around 400 genotyped donors of the cohort, an average of roughly 200,000 unique TCR beta nucleotide sequences per donor were sequenced, and roughly 20% of those sequences were non-productive.

As concerns this clone: Its antigen target is currently unknown. No base-level quality is on record; no much larger clone is a single base apart.

The protocol used for the library was the immunoSEQ multiplex PCR assay. The multiplex PCR relied on a mix of 60 forward primers for TCR Vbeta segments and 13 reverse primers for TCR Jbeta segments. The CDR3 region of rearranged TCR beta genes was amplified from genomic DNA by a multiplex PCR assay. The amplified TCR beta libraries were sequenced on the Illumina HiSeq System as 87-base-pair reads. The authors' analysis ran thus. A later analysis tallied around 87 million unique TCR beta chains across the 666 repertoires, and approximately 9.9 million of those chains were shared by two or more donors. Raw reads were error-corrected and collapsed into unique sequences by a nearest-neighbor algorithm in which closely related sequences were merged to remove PCR and sequencing errors. Alignment of CDR3 sequences to IMGT reference sequences was used to assign V, D and J gene segments. For a sequence to be retained, a match of at least six nucleotides to both a V gene segment and a J gene segment was required. A rearrangement was called productive if the CDR3 had no stop codons and remained in frame with V and J, and every other rearrangement was called non-productive. CDR3 was defined according to IMGT convention as the region running from the second conserved V-encoded cysteine to the conserved J-encoded phenylalanine. Sequences without an unambiguous match to a single V gene segment were excluded from the earlier analysis of a few hundred of the donors. In an earlier analysis of 587 of the donors, V segments were called functional above 56.7% productive rearrangements and were called segregating when the between-donor standard deviation exceeded 5%. A statistical classification framework was built for diagnosing cytomegalovirus status from the catalog of TCR beta chain sequences. In a later analysis, TCR nucleotide sequences were compared against IMGT/GENE-DB human TR gene sequences so that V and J genes could be assigned. Using the TCRdist pipeline, a later analysis assigned CDR3 sequences along with most-parsimonious VDJ recombination scenarios. In a later analysis, each TCR beta chain was defined by its CDR3 amino acid sequence together with its V-gene family, and reads lacking a unique V-gene family were excluded. To address suspected cross-contamination and a sequencing artifact, a later analysis removed over 500 highly shared, low-generation-probability nucleotide sequences. In a later analysis, a clonal expansion index for each public chain was calculated from normalized within-repertoire ranks of inferred template counts. Generation probabilities in a later analysis came from a VDJ recombination model fitted to out-of-frame rearrangements, and those results were checked against IGoR. In a later analysis, hypergeometric tests were used to score TCR-TCR, TCR-HLA and TCR-CMV co-occurrence, with a repertoire-size bias correction applied to TCR pairs. To estimate false discovery rates, a later analysis permuted the HLA or CMV assignments 20 times. In a later analysis, co-occurring TCRs were grouped using DBSCAN, and TCRdist sequence similarity was added for clustering within HLA-allele-positive subsets. Repertoires with fewer than 30,000 or more than 120,000 public chains, plus five repertoires with anomalous nucleotide sharing, were excluded from co-occurrence clustering. Drawn from immuneACCESS, this table holds only the in-frame rearrangements with V and J called that TCRdb kept. Clones are partly lost; checked studies trace under half to an unresolved V gene and leave the rest unexplained. For V, J and clone size, that table is used; D and trimming come from the DNA. The sample table contains roughly 100,000 clones; only one count was recorded for approximately 69% of them. Clones ranked in the top ten supply roughly 3.2% of the sample.

The cohort consisted of approximately 670 healthy bone marrow donors. All cohort members were sampled while nominally healthy, although unrecorded immune exposures were likely present. The donor tested CMV seronegative, placing the donor among the roughly 340 seronegative members of the cohort. A peripheral blood sample was provided by each donor, and peripheral blood mononuclear cells were used for TCR beta sequencing. Genomic DNA extraction from the blood cell samples was performed with the Qiagen DNeasy Blood Extraction Kit. The full study reports these points: Because counts were too low, about 18 rarely observed V segments, including chromosome 9 orphons, were excluded from the earlier analysis of around 640 of the donors. The sequencing pipeline was judged likely to have produced a cluster of highly shared sequence variants as a technical artifact. Because some donors lacked HLA typing at each locus, the association tests relied only on the typed subset. When HLA alleles, especially DR and DQ, strongly co-occurred, attributing TCR associations to individual alleles was difficult. The cohort was sequenced for TCR beta chains only, and without alpha or paired-chain data the features that could be detected were limited. A later analysis associated about 17,000 TCR beta sequences with specific HLA alleles at a false discovery rate of 0.05. In an earlier analysis of more than 450 of the donors, most TCR beta V segments were observed in productive rearrangements about 87% or about 30% of the time, broadly matching IMGT annotations. A further reported finding was that TCR beta sequences accurately predicted the HLA-A and HLA-B alleles for most subjects in the first cohort. Most TCR sequences were observed very rarely across donors, whereas some public TCRs were present in many individuals. Roughly uniform sequencing depth across donors was assumed in presence/absence analyses, although this assumption may not hold. In a later analysis, several top co-occurrence clusters were reported to appear linked to parvovirus B19, influenza, CMV and Epstein-Barr virus. According to a later genetic analysis, donors in an Asian-associated ancestry cluster had fewer N-insertions in productive TCRs than the approximately 690-donor mean. Linkage disequilibrium might explain the correlated functional status among segregating V segments, but an unknown experimental factor could not be excluded. The authors suggested that the approach could potentially be extended to other disease states and immunological phenotypes. In a later analysis, TCR association rates were found to vary across HLA loci, with the most associated TCRs seen for DRB1 alleles and the fewest for HLA-C alleles. According to a later analysis, most CMV-associated TCR beta chains appeared to be HLA-restricted, and the HLA associations seemed to be driven largely by CMV exposure. In vitro tests confirmed that a few of the cytomegalovirus-associated TCR beta chains recognize cytomegalovirus antigens. An association between a missense DCLRE1C variant and V-gene and J-gene trimming of TCR beta chains was found in a later genetic analysis and replicated in an independent cohort. Immune exposure information for the cohort was limited to CMV serostatus. In a later analysis, HLA-associated TCR beta chains were found to be more clonally expanded and to have lower generation probabilities than equally common non-associated chains. In the study, approximately 160 TCR beta chains were listed as associated with cytomegalovirus. Cytomegalovirus status was reported to be diagnosed by the classifier with high specificity and sensitivity in both the original and validation cohorts.

Sequenced: PBMCs. The clonotype originates from a man aged 25 to 45 in good health and CMV-seronegative.

The nucleotide sequence is given as TGCAGCGTTGAGCGGCAAGATGGAAACACCATATATTTT. This yields the protein CSVERQDGNTIYF. The chain is assembled from TRBV29-1 and TRBJ1-3; the D gene cannot be named for sure. CDR3 length: 13 amino acids, cysteine to phenylalanine. This entry keeps only the CDR3 DNA: 39 bases, framed from base 1. The junction shows trimming of 3 bases on V and 3 bases on J, plus 9 bases between the germline ends. CDR1 is given as SQVTM and CDR2 as ANQGSEA, both from the germline V gene.